This T cell receptor beta chain was retrieved from a study of OX40 agonist ivuxolimab in advanced cancers. Profiling relied on immunoSEQ multiplex PCR, and the TCRdb table lists in-frame clones only, not all of them. The sample consists of 85,000 to 120,000 clones, 75% to 95% of them appearing once. On cycle 4 day 1 and cycle 7 day 1, as well as at baseline, blood was sampled. The length of the CDR3 is 12 residues. CDR1 is SGHVT and CDR2 is SQSDAQ in the germline V gene. V lost 7 bases and J lost 4, with 11 bases in between. Points from the study as a whole: There were also nonresponders showing low normalized T-cell clonal expansion.

With respect to this clone: Its antigen remains unidentified.

The chain joins TRBV7-4 to TRBJ2-7; maybe TRBD2 (6 bases). The source of this sequence is an adult with an advanced solid tumor such as melanoma, head and neck, liver or kidney cancer. This material consisted of CD4+ or CD8+ T cells sorted from blood, taken in a trial of the OX40 agonist ivuxolimab. The CDR3 here is CASIRRGYEQYF. The CDR3 DNA reads as TGTGCCAGCATACGGAGGGGATACGAGCAGTACTTC.